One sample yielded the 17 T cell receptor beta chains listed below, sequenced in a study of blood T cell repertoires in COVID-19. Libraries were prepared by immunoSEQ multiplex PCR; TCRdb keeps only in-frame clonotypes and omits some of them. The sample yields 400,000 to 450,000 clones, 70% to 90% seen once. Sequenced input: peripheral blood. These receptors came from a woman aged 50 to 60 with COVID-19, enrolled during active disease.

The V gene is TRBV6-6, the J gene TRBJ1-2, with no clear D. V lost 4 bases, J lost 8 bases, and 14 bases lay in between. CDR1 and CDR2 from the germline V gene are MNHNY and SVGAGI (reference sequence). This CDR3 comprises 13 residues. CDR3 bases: TGTGCCAGCAGTTTATTTCCCGCGTCCGGCTACACCTTC. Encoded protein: CASSLFPASGYTF.

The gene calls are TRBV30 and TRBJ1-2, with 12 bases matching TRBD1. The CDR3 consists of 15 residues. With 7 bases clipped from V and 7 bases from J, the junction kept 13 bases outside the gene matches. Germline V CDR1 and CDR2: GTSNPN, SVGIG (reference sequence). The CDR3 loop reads CASLGTGGVGSGYTF. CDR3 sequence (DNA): TGTGCCTCCCTAGGGACAGGGGGCGTTGGGAGTGGCTACACCTTC.

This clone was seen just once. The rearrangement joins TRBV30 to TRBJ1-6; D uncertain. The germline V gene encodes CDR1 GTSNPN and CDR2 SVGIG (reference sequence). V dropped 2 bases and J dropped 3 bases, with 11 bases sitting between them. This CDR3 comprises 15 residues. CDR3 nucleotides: TGTGCCTGGAGTCCGGAACGGGACTATAATTCACCCCTCCACTTT. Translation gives CAWSPERDYNSPLHF.

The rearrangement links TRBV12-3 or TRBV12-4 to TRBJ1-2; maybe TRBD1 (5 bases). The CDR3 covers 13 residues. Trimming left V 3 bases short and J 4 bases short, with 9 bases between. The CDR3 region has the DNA TGTGCCAGCAGTTTTCAGGGATCCTATGGCTACACCTTC. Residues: CASSFQGSYGYTF.

The CDR3 here is CASSLRLAGIAKNIQYF. CDR3 DNA: TGTGCCAGCAGCTTACGACTAGCGGGGATAGCCAAAAACATTCAGTACTTC. The V and J genes are TRBV5-6 and TRBJ2-4; 11 positions agree with TRBD2. The J segment lost 0 bases and the V segment lost 2 bases, leaving 4 bases of the junction unmatched. This CDR3 spans 17 amino acids. The germline CDR1 and CDR2 sequences are SGHDT and YYEEEE. The whole variable domain, filled in from reference TRBV5-6 and TRBJ2-4, reads DAGVTQSPTHLIKTRGQQVTLRCSPKSGHDTVSWYQQALGQGPQFIFQYYEEEERQRGNFPDRFSGHQFPNYSSELNVNALLLGDSALYLCASSLRLAGIAKNIQYFGAGTRLSVL.

The CDR3 reads CASSSEQGEWGGNTIYF. Here the CDR3 DNA reads TGTGCCAGCAGCTCCGAACAGGGGGAATGGGGAGGAAACACCATATATTTT. The chain carries TRBV7-2 and TRBJ1-3; 8 bases match TRBD1. The junction had 12 bases not matched to a gene; V was cut back by 4 bases and J by 4 bases. The CDR3 is 17 amino acids. Germline V lookup: CDR1 SGHTA, CDR2 FQGNSA.

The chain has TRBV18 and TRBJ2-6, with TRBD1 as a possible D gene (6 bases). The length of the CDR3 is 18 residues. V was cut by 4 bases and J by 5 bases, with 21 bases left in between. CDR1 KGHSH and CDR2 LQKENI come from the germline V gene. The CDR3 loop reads CASSLETGAAGRANVLTF. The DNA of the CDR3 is TGTGCCAGCTCACTAGAGACAGGCGCTGCTGGTAGGGCCAACGTCCTGACTTTC.

CDR3 DNA: TGTGCCAGCTCGGGCAGCGGGGGGATCTATGAGCAGTTCTTC. Protein sequence: CASSGSGGIYEQFF. This chain uses TRBV18 with TRBJ2-1; 9 nucleotides line up with TRBD2. This CDR3 contains 14 residues. Trimming took 6 bases from V and 8 from J; bases not matched to a gene: 8. Germline loops: CDR1 KGHSH, CDR2 LQKENI.

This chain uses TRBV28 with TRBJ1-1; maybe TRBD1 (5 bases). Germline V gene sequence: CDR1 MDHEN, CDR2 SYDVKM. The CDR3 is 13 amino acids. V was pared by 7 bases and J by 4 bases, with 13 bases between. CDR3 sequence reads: CASTKQAVTEAFF. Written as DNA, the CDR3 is TGTGCCAGCACTAAACAGGCGGTCACTGAAGCTTTCTTT. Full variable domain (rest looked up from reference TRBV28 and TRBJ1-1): DVKVTQSSRYLVKRTGEKVFLECVQDMDHENMFWYRQDPGLGLRLIYFSYDVKMKEKGDIPEGYSVSREKKERFSLILESASTNQTSMYLCASTKQAVTEAFFGQGTRLTVV.

The CDR3 loop reads CASSPDRGRGTDTQYF. CDR3 in DNA: TGTGCCAGCAGCCCGGACAGGGGGCGAGGCACAGATACGCAGTATTTT. The chain couples TRBV5-4 to TRBJ2-3; 11 bases are a match to TRBD1. The CDR3 length is 16 residues. Germline CDR1 SGHNT, CDR2 YYREEE (reference sequence). V lost 4 bases, J lost 1 base, and 5 bases stayed unmatched.

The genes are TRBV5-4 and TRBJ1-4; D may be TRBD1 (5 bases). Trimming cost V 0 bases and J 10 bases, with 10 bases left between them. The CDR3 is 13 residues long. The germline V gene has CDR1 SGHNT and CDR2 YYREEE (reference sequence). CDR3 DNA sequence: TGTGCCAGCAGCTTGGGGGTAGGGGCAAAACTGTTTTTT. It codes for CASSLGVGAKLFF.

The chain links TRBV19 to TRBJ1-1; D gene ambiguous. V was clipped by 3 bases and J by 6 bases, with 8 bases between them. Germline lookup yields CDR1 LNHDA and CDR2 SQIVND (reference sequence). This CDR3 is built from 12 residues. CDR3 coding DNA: TGTGCCAGTAGTATGGGCAGGCCTGAAGCTTTCTTT. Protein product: CASSMGRPEAFF.

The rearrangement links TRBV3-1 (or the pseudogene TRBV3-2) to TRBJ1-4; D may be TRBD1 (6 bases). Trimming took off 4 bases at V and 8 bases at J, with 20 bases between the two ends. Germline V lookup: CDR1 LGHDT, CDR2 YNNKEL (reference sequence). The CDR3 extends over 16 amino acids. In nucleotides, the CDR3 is TGTGCCAGCAGCCCTTCAGGGCGGGGGGCGGAAGAAAAACTGTTTTTT. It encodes CASSPSGRGAEEKLFF.

CDR3 DNA sequence: TGTGCCAGCGCAATACGGGTTGGCCTAGGGGAGCCCCAGCATTTT. Protein: CASAIRVGLGEPQHF. The chain is built from TRBV19 and TRBJ1-5; D perhaps matches TRBD1 (5 bases). The CDR3 is 15 amino acids. V gave up 9 bases and J gave up 8 bases, with 23 bases separating them. Germline assignment: CDR1 LNHDA and CDR2 SQIVND (reference sequence). Full variable domain (rest looked up from reference TRBV19 and TRBJ1-5): DGGITQSPKYLFRKEGQNVTLSCEQNLNHDAMYWYRQDPGQGLRLIYYSQIVNDFQKGDIAEGYSVSREKKESFPLTVTSAQKNPTAFYLCASAIRVGLGEPQHFGDGTRLSIL.

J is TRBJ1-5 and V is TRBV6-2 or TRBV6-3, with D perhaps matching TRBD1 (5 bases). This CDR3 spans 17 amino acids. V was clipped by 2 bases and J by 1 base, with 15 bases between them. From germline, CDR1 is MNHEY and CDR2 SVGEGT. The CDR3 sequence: CASSYERAGPSNQPQHF. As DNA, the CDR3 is TGTGCCAGCAGTTACGAACGAGCGGGGCCAAGCAATCAGCCCCAGCATTTT.

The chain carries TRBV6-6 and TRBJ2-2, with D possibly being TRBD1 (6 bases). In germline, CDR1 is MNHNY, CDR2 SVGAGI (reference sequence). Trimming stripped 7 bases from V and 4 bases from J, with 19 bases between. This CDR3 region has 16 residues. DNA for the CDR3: TGTGCCAGCATAGGCAGGGGCACGGATGGCACCGGGGAGCTGTTTTTT. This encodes CASIGRGTDGTGELFF.

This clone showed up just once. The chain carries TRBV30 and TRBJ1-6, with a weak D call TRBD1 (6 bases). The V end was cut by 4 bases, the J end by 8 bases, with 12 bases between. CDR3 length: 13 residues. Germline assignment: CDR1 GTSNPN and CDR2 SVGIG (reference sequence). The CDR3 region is CAWNFRQDSPLHF. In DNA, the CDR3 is TGTGCCTGGAACTTCAGACAGGATTCACCCCTCCACTTT.